These T cell receptor beta chains were read from a single sample in a study of identical twins. TCRdb processed the 5' RACE reads anew with MiXCR; each CDR3 protein has one entry. The table includes hundreds of thousands of distinct CDR3 sequences, 8.6% detected once. These records were also assigned to another study, of yellow fever vaccine responses in identical twins.

The sequencing sample was made of PBMCs. These receptors came from a woman between 18 and 30 years old in good health. CDR3s include the opening cysteine and the closing phenylalanine or tryptophan. D genes are given only for firm matches. For some rows the clone size is stated as once, few or many, or as a class when expanded; others skip it.

V gene	J gene	D gene	clone size	CDR3 DNA	CDR3 protein
TRBV20-1	TRBJ2-7	TRBD2	few	TGCAGTGCTAGAGCCCCCCTAGCGGGGAAGGAGTACGAGCAGTACTTC	CSARAPLAGKEYEQYF
TRBV12-5	TRBJ2-1	.	.	TGTGCTAGTGGTTTGGGGGACACCCGAACCTACAATGAGCAGTTCTTC	CASGLGDTRTYNEQFF
TRBV4-2	TRBJ2-2	TRBD2	few	TGTGCCAGCAGCCAAGGGCGACTAGCGGGAGCTGGCGGGGAGCTGTTTTTT	CASSQGRLAGAGGELFF
TRBV29-1	TRBJ2-3	.	.	TGCAGCGATAGGGGGGGCACAGATACGCAGTATTTT	CSDRGGTDTQYF
TRBV6-5	TRBJ1-3	.	few	TGTGCCAGCAGTTACTCTTCGGGGTGGAGTGGAAACACCATATATTTT	CASSYSSGWSGNTIYF
TRBV4-3	TRBJ2-7	TRBD2	.	TGCGCCAGCAGCCAAGATACCGGGACTAGCGTCCCCAGGCAGTACTTC	CASSQDTGTSVPRQYF
TRBV7-3	TRBJ1-1	.	.	TGTGCCAGCAGCTTAAACGGAGCAGGGCTCACTGAAGCTTTCTTT	CASSLNGAGLTEAFF
TRBV2	TRBJ1-3	TRBD1	.	TGTGCCAGCAGACCCGGGACAGCCTCTGGAAACACCATATATTTT	CASRPGTASGNTIYF
TRBV12-3/TRBV12-4	TRBJ2-5	TRBD2	many	TGTGCCAGCAGGAAGGGGACTAGTCACCAAGAGACCCAGTACTTC	CASRKGTSHQETQYF
TRBV6-5	TRBJ2-3	TRBD1	many	TGTGCCAGCAGTTTGGGACAGGGGGTTTCAGATACGCAGTATTTT	CASSLGQGVSDTQYF
TRBV20-1	TRBJ2-3	.	few	TGCAGTGCTCAACCTACCCCCCCAGCGGCCAGCACAGATACGCAGTATTTT	CSAQPTPPAASTDTQYF
TRBV15	TRBJ2-7	TRBD1	.	TGTGCCACCAGCAGAGGCGCGAGGAGAGCACAGGGGGCGCTTGAACAGTACTTC	CATSRGARRAQGALEQYF
TRBV10-3	TRBJ2-1	TRBD1	few	TGTGCCACGACAGGGGTGAGGAATGAGCAGTTCTTC	CATTGVRNEQFF
TRBV5-8	TRBJ2-5	.	.	TGTGCCAGCAGCTTAGTGGGGAATAAGAAGACCCAGTACTTC	CASSLVGNKKTQYF
TRBV12-3/TRBV12-4	TRBJ2-1	TRBD1	few	TGTGCCAGCAGTTACAGACAGGGGGACAATGAGCAGTTCTTC	CASSYRQGDNEQFF
TRBV11-1	TRBJ2-1	TRBD2	.	TGTGCCAGCAGCTATCTACCGGGACTAGCGGGAGTTCGAGGGGGGAATGAGCAGTTCTTC	CASSYLPGLAGVRGGNEQFF
TRBV20-1	TRBJ1-2	.	.	TGCAGTGCTAGAGGGATCCCAAGTGTAGGCTATGGCTACACCTTC	CSARGIPSVGYGYTF
TRBV2	TRBJ2-1	.	few	TGTGCCAGCAGGGTGGACCACGGGTACAATGAGCAGTTCTTC	CASRVDHGYNEQFF
TRBV24-1	TRBJ2-7	.	many	TGTGCCACCAGTGCTGCCGGGCCAGGGGAAAACGAGCAGTACTTC	CATSAAGPGENEQYF
TRBV28	TRBJ2-7	.	.	TGTGCCAGCAGTTTAGACTATAAGGTCTACGAGCAGTACTTC	CASSLDYKVYEQYF
TRBV6-2/TRBV6-3	TRBJ2-3	.	many	TGTGCCAGCAGCACTTCACGGACGCAGTATTTT	CASSTSRTQYF
TRBV20-1	TRBJ2-3	.	few	TGCAGTGTCACAGGGCGCACAGATACGCAGTATTTT	CSVTGRTDTQYF
TRBV29-1	TRBJ2-1	.	many	TGCAGCGTTTTTCTCCCGGGCTCCTACAATGAGCAGTTCTTC	CSVFLPGSYNEQFF
TRBV3-1	TRBJ2-1	.	.	TGTGCCAGCAGAGGGTCTAAGCCCTACAATGAGCAGTTCTTC	CASRGSKPYNEQFF
TRBV5-1	TRBJ2-3	.	few	TGCGCCAGCGAAGGGAACACAGATACGCAGTATTTT	CASEGNTDTQYF
TRBV20-1	TRBJ2-2	.	.	TGCAGTGCGCAGGCCGAAACCGGGGAGCTGTTTTTT	CSAQAETGELFF
TRBV24-1	TRBJ1-1	.	few	TGTGCCGCCCCACAGCAGGAAGCTTTCTTT	CAAPQQEAFF
TRBV12-3/TRBV12-4	TRBJ2-2	.	many	TGTGCCAGCAGACAGGAGAACACCGGGGAGCTGTTTTTT	CASRQENTGELFF
TRBV2	TRBJ1-2	TRBD1	few	TGTGCCAGCACGGACAGGGGAGGGTATGGCTACACCTTC	CASTDRGGYGYTF
TRBV5-1	TRBJ2-2	.	many	TGCGCCAGCAGCTTGGGGCTAGAAGGCACCGGGGAGCTGTTTTTT	CASSLGLEGTGELFF